The 14 T cell receptor beta chains below all came from one sample that was sequenced in a study of human T cells and chemical hapten exposure. In TCRdb, the RACE reads were re-called with MiXCR into one record per CDR3 protein. The top ten hold roughly 5.2% of the sample, which has about 41,000 distinct CDR3 sequences, 4% to 4.5% seen once. Time point indicated: healthy volunteer bleed at 2 weeks. RNA extraction used unfractionated whole blood as the source of total RNA. Sequenced input: whole blood. The receptor source for this set is a human donor in good health. Some clones in this sample may be carry-over from other donors' samples.

V gene TRBV28 combines with J gene TRBJ1-1; D is undetermined. Germline V CDR1 and CDR2: MDHEN, SYDVKM. V was trimmed by 5 bases and J by 4 bases, leaving 29 bases between them. This CDR3 is built from 19 residues. The CDR3 DNA follows: TGTGCCAGCAGTACCCGTAACCTCACCCCCCGACTGGTTGTCACTGAAGCTTTCTTT. This gives the protein CASSTRNLTPRLVVTEAFF. The whole variable domain, remainder taken from reference TRBV28 and TRBJ1-1, is DVKVTQSSRYLVKRTGEKVFLECVQDMDHENMFWYRQDPGLGLRLIYFSYDVKMKEKGDIPEGYSVSREKKERFSLILESASTNQTSMYLCASSTRNLTPRLVVTEAFFGQGTRLTVV.

J is TRBJ1-4 and V is TRBV6-2 or TRBV6-3, with 8 positions matching TRBD1. J lost 5 bases, V lost 6 bases, and 11 bases had no gene match. CDR1 is MNHEY, CDR2 SVGEGT, per germline. CDR3 length: 16 amino acids. CDR3 in amino acids: CASRYIPGTGNEKLFF. The CDR3 DNA follows: TGTGCCAGCAGGTACATACCCGGGACAGGCAATGAAAAACTGTTTTTT.

The chain uses TRBV5-6 and TRBJ1-6; D is ambiguous. Trimming left V 1 base short and J 6 bases short, with 5 bases between. Germline values: CDR1 SGHDT, CDR2 YYEEEE. CDR3 length: 13 amino acids. The DNA of the CDR3 is TGTGCCAGCAGCTTGTCCGGTAATTCACCCCTCCACTTT. Translated: CASSLSGNSPLHF.

CDR3 protein: CASSLVQETQYF. CDR3 nucleotide sequence: TGTGCCAGCAGCTTAGTACAAGAGACCCAGTACTTC. The V and J genes are TRBV7-6 and TRBJ2-5; D is unclear. Germline-derived CDR1 and CDR2 are SGHVS and FNYEAQ. Trimming removed 1 base at V and 2 bases at J, with 2 bases between. CDR3 length: 12 amino acids.

This clonotype was detected ten times or more. V and J are TRBV6-5 and TRBJ2-5, with unresolved D. This CDR3 contains 14 residues. Germline-derived CDR1 and CDR2 are MNHEY and SVGAGI. V lost 2 bases and J 6 bases, leaving 13 bases between the germline ends. CDR3 loop: CASSYDQTRQTQYF. The CDR3 coding sequence is TGTGCCAGCAGTTACGACCAGACCAGACAGACCCAGTACTTC.

This clonotype was seen ten or more times. The chain couples TRBV2 to TRBJ2-3, with D unresolved. Germline CDR1 is SNHLY and CDR2 is FYNNEI. The CDR3 consists of 12 residues. V was trimmed by 4 bases and J by 2 bases, leaving 4 bases between them. The CDR3 DNA reads TGTGCCAGCAGTGGAGTCACAGATACGCAGTATTTT. It specifies CASSGVTDTQYF.

This clonotype appeared many times. The J gene is TRBJ2-7, the V gene TRBV20-1; no definite D call. Trimming left V 0 bases short and J 2 bases short, with 17 bases between. Germline loops: CDR1 DFQATT, CDR2 SNEGSKA (reference sequence). The length of the CDR3 is 16 residues. The CDR3 loop is CSARDLRGAAAYEQYF. CDR3 DNA: TGCAGTGCTAGAGATCTACGCGGAGCAGCCGCCTACGAGCAGTACTTC.

This clonotype showed up many times. The V and J genes are TRBV28 and TRBJ2-7; D is unclear. The germline CDR1 and CDR2 sequences are MDHEN and SYDVKM. This CDR3 has 16 amino acids. V lost 4 bases and J lost 2, with 18 bases in between. The CDR3 sequence: CASSSPRQGFPYEQYF. CDR3 DNA: TGTGCCAGCAGTTCCCCCCGCCAAGGGTTTCCCTACGAGCAGTACTTC. Together with reference TRBV28 and TRBJ2-7, the CDR3 gives the full variable domain: DVKVTQSSRYLVKRTGEKVFLECVQDMDHENMFWYRQDPGLGLRLIYFSYDVKMKEKGDIPEGYSVSREKKERFSLILESASTNQTSMYLCASSSPRQGFPYEQYFGPGTRLTVT.

The sample holds many counts of this clonotype. The chain carries TRBV12-3 or TRBV12-4 and TRBJ2-2; the match to TRBD1 covers 11 bases. V dropped 6 bases and J dropped 4; count of bases not matched to a gene: 4. The CDR3 covers 15 residues. CDR3 nucleotides: TGTGCCAGCAGGCCCGGGACAGGGGGCACCGGGGAGCTGTTTTTT. Residues: CASRPGTGGTGELFF.

This clonotype was detected ten times or more. This chain joins TRBV30 and TRBJ2-7, with D possibly being TRBD2 (5 bases). Trimming stripped 1 base from V and 2 bases from J, with 9 bases between. The CDR3 loop spans 13 amino acids. CDR1 and CDR2 from the germline V gene are GTSNPN and SVGIG (reference sequence). CDR3 region: CAWSGLATYEQYF. CDR3 DNA: TGTGCCTGGAGTGGGCTAGCAACCTACGAGCAGTACTTC.

This clonotype was picked up many times. The chain recombines TRBV20-1 with TRBJ2-1; D not resolved. The CDR3 runs to 16 residues. Germline lookup yields CDR1 DFQATT and CDR2 SNEGSKA (reference sequence). Between the trimmed V and J ends, which lost 0 bases and 0 bases, there was a span of 12 bases. The CDR3 DNA reads as TGCAGTGCTAGAGATCATCGGGCAGGCTCCTACAATGAGCAGTTCTTC. Protein sequence: CSARDHRAGSYNEQFF.

This clonotype was counted a few times. The chain uses TRBV6-5 and TRBJ2-1, with D hard to call. Trimming took 5 bases from V and 7 from J, leaving 18 bases between them. Germline V CDR1 and CDR2: MNHEY, SVGAGI. The CDR3 has 15 residues. In nucleotides, the CDR3 is TGTGCCAGCAGTCCGCCAATCGGCTCTGGGAATGAGCAGTTCTTC. The encoded protein is CASSPPIGSGNEQFF.

The CDR3 DNA reads TGCGCCAGCAGCTTAATGGGAAATCAGAACACTGAAGCTTTCTTT. This sequence encodes CASSLMGNQNTEAFF. The V call is TRBV5-1, the J call TRBJ1-1, with D unclear. CDR1 is SGHRS and CDR2 is YFSETQ in the germline V gene. The CDR3 has 15 amino acids. Trimming stripped 2 bases from V and 1 base from J, with 12 bases between.

This clonotype has at least ten counts. The chain couples TRBV5-1 to TRBJ2-7; 10 nucleotides align to TRBD1. The CDR3 is made up of 15 amino acids. Germline V gene sequence: CDR1 SGHRS, CDR2 YFSETQ. V shed 4 bases and J 7 bases; nucleotides not matched to a gene: 11. In DNA, the CDR3 is TGCGCCAGCAGCACGGGACAGGGGTTCTCTGATGAGCAGTACTTC. Translation gives CASSTGQGFSDEQYF.